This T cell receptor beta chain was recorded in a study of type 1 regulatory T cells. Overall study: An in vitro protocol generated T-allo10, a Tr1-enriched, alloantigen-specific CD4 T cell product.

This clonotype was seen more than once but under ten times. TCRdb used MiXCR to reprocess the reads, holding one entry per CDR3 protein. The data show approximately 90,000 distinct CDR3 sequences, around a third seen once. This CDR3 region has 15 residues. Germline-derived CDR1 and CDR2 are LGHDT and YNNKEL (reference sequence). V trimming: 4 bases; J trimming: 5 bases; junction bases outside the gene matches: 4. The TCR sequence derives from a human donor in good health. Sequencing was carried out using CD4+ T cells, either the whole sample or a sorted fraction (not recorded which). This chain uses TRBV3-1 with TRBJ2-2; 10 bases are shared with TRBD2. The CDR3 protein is CASSRTSGKTGELFF. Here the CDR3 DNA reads TGTGCCAGCAGCCGGACTAGCGGAAAAACCGGGGAGCTGTTTTTT.